The T cell receptor (beta chain) under discussion was sequenced for a study of blood T cell repertoires in COVID-19. TCRdb's table, derived via immunoSEQ multiplex PCR, lists solely in-frame clones and lacks some. The sample lists 200,000 to 250,000 clones, approximately 90% occurring once. The germline V gene has CDR1 SGHRS and CDR2 YFSETQ. The CDR3 runs 15 residues. J was trimmed by 4 bases and V by 4 bases; bases with no gene match: 7. The sample was peripheral blood. The chain couples TRBV5-1 to TRBJ2-2; TRBD1 aligns across 7 bases. The TCR originated in a woman aged 45-59 years with COVID-19, enrolled during active disease. CDR3 amino acids: CASSERTGATGELFF. In DNA, the CDR3 is TGCGCCAGCAGCGAAAGGACAGGAGCCACCGGGGAGCTGTTTTTT. Variable domain in full (rest from reference TRBV5-1 and TRBJ2-2): KAGVTQTPRYLIKTRGQQVTLSCSPISGHRSVSWYQQTPGQGLQFLFEYFSETQRNKGNFPGRFSGRQFSNSRSEMNVSTLELGDSALYLCASSERTGATGELFFGEGSRLTVL.